These 24 T cell receptor beta chains share one sample of origin, sequenced in a study of post-analysis software for immune sequencing data. Study-wide findings and caveats: The five TRBV segments detected at higher frequency in patients than in controls included TRBV5-6, TRBV5-1 and TRBV20-1.

What these receptors recognize is not known. TCR beta libraries were prepared from cDNA with unique molecular identifiers. One entry per CDR3 protein results from TCRdb running MiXCR on the PCR reads. The table has roughly 540,000 distinct CDR3 sequences, around a third seen once. The sample was blood. The receptors were sampled from a girl between 2 and 17 years old with multiple sclerosis.

This clonotype has a count of ten or more. The rearrangement joins TRBV7-3 to TRBJ2-5, with TRBD1 matching 7 bases. Germline-derived CDR1 and CDR2 are SGHTA and FQGTGA. With V trimmed by 4 bases and J by 2 bases, 1 base remained unmatched. The length of the CDR3 is 13 residues. For the CDR3, the DNA is TGTGCCAGCAGCTCGGGACAGCAAGAGACCCAGTACTTC. Residues: CASSSGQQETQYF.

This clonotype occurred a few times. The rearrangement uses TRBV5-1 and TRBJ1-2; 8 nucleotides line up with TRBD1. The V segment lost 4 bases and the J segment 3 bases; nucleotides outside the gene matches: 2. Germline loops: CDR1 SGHRS, CDR2 YFSETQ. The CDR3 is made up of 13 amino acids. CDR3 in amino acids: CASSKGQDYGYTF. CDR3 DNA: TGCGCCAGCAGCAAGGGACAGGACTATGGCTACACCTTC.

This clonotype was found a few times. The CDR3 spells CAIGQGSTSGANVLTF. As DNA, the CDR3 is TGTGCCATTGGACAGGGAAGTACCTCTGGGGCCAACGTCCTGACTTTC. The J gene is TRBJ2-6, the V gene TRBV10-3, with TRBD1 identical over 8 bases. This CDR3 has 16 residues. Trimming cost V 9 bases and J 0 bases; bases outside gene matches: 7. The germline V gene has CDR1 ENHRY and CDR2 SYGVKD.

There are many counts of this clonotype. V usage is TRBV25-1 and J usage is TRBJ2-3; D not resolved. Trimming pared 10 bases from V and 11 bases from J, leaving 19 bases between. Germline-derived CDR1 and CDR2 are MGHDK and SYGVNS. The CDR3 totals 12 residues. The CDR3 DNA is TGTGCCACTATCAGTGGATTGGGCAGGCAGTATTTT. Translating it yields CATISGLGRQYF.

The CDR3 bases are TGTGCCAGCAGCGTAGAGGCGGGGGGGCCCGATGAGCAGTTCTTC. Translated: CASSVEAGGPDEQFF. J is TRBJ2-1 and V is TRBV9, with TRBD2 matching over 9 bases. J was trimmed by 8 bases and V by 0 bases; bases with no gene match: 6. The CDR3 has 15 amino acids. CDR1 is SGDLS, CDR2 YYNGEE, per germline.

In this sample, this clonotype turned up many times. The germline gene is not matched at one end of the junction; a read error may be the cause. The V call is TRBV7-7, the J call TRBJ2-5, with D possibly matching TRBD2 (5 bases). CDR1 and CDR2 from the germline V gene are SSHAT and FNYEAQ (reference sequence). CDR3 length: 16 amino acids. CDR3 sequence: CASSLAPGRLQETQYF. As DNA, the CDR3 is TGTGCTAGCAGCTTAGCGCCCGGACGTCTCCAAGAGACCCAGTACTTC. Full variable domain (rest looked up from reference TRBV7-7 and TRBJ2-5): GAGVSQSPRYKVTKRGQDVTLRCDPISSHATLYWYQQALGQGPEFLTYFNYEAQPDKSGLPSDRFSAERPEGSISTLTIQRTEQRDSAMYRCASSLAPGRLQETQYFGPGTRLLVL.

This chain connects TRBV3-1 to TRBJ2-5; 8 bases align to TRBD2. Germline CDR1 LGHDT, CDR2 YNNKEL (reference sequence). This CDR3 comprises 18 residues. Unmatched junction bases numbered 17, after V lost 7 bases and J lost 1 base. CDR3 in amino acids: CASNHFRGGRFSQETQYF. CDR3 DNA: TGTGCCAGCAACCACTTCCGCGGGGGGAGGTTTAGCCAAGAGACCCAGTACTTC.

The J gene is TRBJ2-7, the V gene TRBV12-3 or TRBV12-4; D tentatively reads TRBD1 or TRBD2 (5 bases each). Deletions cut 5 bases from V and 2 bases from J, with 19 bases between. The CDR3 totals 16 residues. In DNA, the CDR3 is TGTGCCAGCAGTGGGCCACGGGGCGTAGGAGCCTACGAGCAGTACTTC. It is translated as CASSGPRGVGAYEQYF.

The rearrangement uses TRBV9 and TRBJ2-5, with D possibly matching TRBD1 (6 bases). The CDR3 runs to 16 residues. The ends were cut back, 6 bases at V and 11 bases at J, with 29 bases in the middle. The germline V gene has CDR1 SGDLS and CDR2 YYNGEE. CDR3 bases: TGTGCCAGCACCTTAGGGGAAGGGGGTAACTACAATGAGCAGTACTTC. It is translated as CASTLGEGGNYNEQYF.

This clonotype was counted only a few times. V and J are TRBV4-1 and TRBJ2-7; D may be TRBD1 (6 bases). The CDR3 is 15 residues long. V gave up 6 bases and J gave up 2 bases, with 17 bases separating them. The germline gives CDR1 MGHRA, CDR2 YSYEKL. CDR3 nucleotides: TGCGCCAGCAGACCGGACAGTGAAAGTGCCTACGAGCAGTACTTC. Amino acid sequence: CASRPDSESAYEQYF.

The rearrangement links TRBV6-1 to TRBJ2-4; D is ambiguous. Trimming took 6 bases from V and 8 from J, leaving 17 bases between them. CDR1 MNHNS and CDR2 SASEGT come from the germline V gene. The CDR3 covers 14 residues. CDR3 DNA: TGTGCCAGCAGCCCGCCCGTGACTCGGGACATTCAGTACTTC. Amino acid sequence: CASSPPVTRDIQYF.

The chain employs TRBV4-1 and TRBJ1-6; 7 nucleotides align to TRBD1. The CDR3 contains 16 residues. CDR1 MGHRA and CDR2 YSYEKL come from the germline V gene. Trimming at V came to 0 bases and at J to 4 bases, leaving 3 bases not matched to a gene. CDR3 in amino acids: CASSQDPGQYNSPLHF. The CDR3 DNA is TGCGCCAGCAGCCAAGACCCGGGACAGTATAATTCACCCCTCCACTTT.

This clonotype was detected only a few times. The rearrangement links TRBV7-2 to TRBJ2-3; 13 bases are a match to TRBD2. J was trimmed by 8 bases and V by 2 bases; bases with no gene match: 10. The germline V gene encodes CDR1 SGHTA and CDR2 FQGNSA. The CDR3 is 17 residues long. The CDR3 region has the DNA TGTGCCAGCAGCTTACGTGGACTAGCGGGGGCCAAGGGTACGCAGTATTTT. Protein: CASSLRGLAGAKGTQYF.

This clonotype has just a few counts. The chain employs TRBV7-9 and TRBJ2-7; a possible D gene is TRBD1 (6 bases). Trimming took off 1 base at V and 3 bases at J, with 10 bases between the two ends. The CDR3 has 14 residues. CDR1 is SEHNR and CDR2 is FQNEAQ in the germline V gene (reference sequence). CDR3 sequence (DNA): TGTGCCAGCAGCTTAGAACAGGGCTACTACGAGCAGTACTTC. The encoded protein is CASSLEQGYYEQYF.

This chain links TRBV12-3 or TRBV12-4 with TRBJ2-1; TRBD1 or TRBD2 may be the D gene (5 bases each). Trimming shortened V by 3 bases and J by 8 bases, and 17 bases separated the two germline ends. CDR3 length: 15 amino acids. The CDR3 is CASSFVRGWGDEQFF. CDR3 sequence (DNA): TGTGCCAGCAGTTTTGTTCGGGGATGGGGCGATGAGCAGTTCTTC.

This chain connects TRBV25-1 to TRBJ2-1; 7 nucleotides agree with TRBD1. V was pared by 4 bases and J by 2 bases, with 5 bases of the junction left unmatched. CDR1 and CDR2 from the germline V gene are MGHDK and SYGVNS. The CDR3 runs 15 residues. CDR3 protein: CASSADRVPYNEQFF. CDR3 DNA sequence: TGTGCCAGCAGTGCCGACAGGGTCCCCTACAATGAGCAGTTCTTC.

This clonotype was counted only a few times. This chain uses TRBV5-1 with TRBJ2-6; 7 bases agree with TRBD1. Germline-derived CDR1 and CDR2 are SGHRS and YFSETQ. With V trimmed by 6 bases and J by 0 bases, 12 bases remained unmatched. The CDR3 has 18 residues. This CDR3 reads CASTGTGAPVSGANVLTF. The CDR3 DNA reads TGCGCCAGCACCGGTACAGGGGCCCCCGTCTCTGGGGCCAACGTCCTGACTTTC.

This clonotype came up a few times. V and J are TRBV28 and TRBJ1-4; a possible D gene is TRBD1 (6 bases). Germline-derived CDR1 and CDR2 are MDHEN and SYDVKM. Trimming removed 1 base from V and 8 bases from J, with 14 bases in between. The CDR3 covers 15 residues. CDR3 loop: CASSLSDPGAEKLFF. Here the CDR3 DNA reads TGTGCCAGCAGTTTATCAGACCCAGGGGCCGAAAAACTGTTTTTT.

This rearrangement joins TRBV20-1 to TRBJ1-6, with a weak D call TRBD1 (5 bases). V was clipped by 6 bases and J by 0 bases, with 21 bases between them. The CDR3 has 18 amino acids. Per the germline V gene, CDR1 is DFQATT and CDR2 is SNEGSKA (reference sequence). The CDR3 is CSAQPWGDSSSYNSPLHF. CDR3 DNA sequence: TGCAGTGCCCAGCCATGGGGGGACTCAAGCTCCTATAATTCACCCCTCCACTTT.

The V gene is TRBV10-3, the J gene TRBJ1-2; D is unresolved. The CDR3 is 14 amino acids. V was pared by 0 bases and J by 2 bases, with 7 bases between. Germline assignment: CDR1 ENHRY and CDR2 SYGVKD. The chain's CDR3 is CAISESGVNYGYTF. The CDR3 bases are TGTGCCATCAGTGAGTCCGGGGTCAACTATGGCTACACCTTC.

This clonotype was seen repeatedly, ten times or more. The genes are TRBV7-9 and TRBJ1-1, with 7 bases aligning to TRBD1. The CDR3 spans 13 residues. V shed 5 bases and J 11 bases; nucleotides not matched to a gene: 11. Germline values: CDR1 SEHNR, CDR2 FQNEAQ (reference sequence). The CDR3 loop reads CASSPSKGAVAFF. For the CDR3, the DNA is TGTGCCAGCAGCCCGAGCAAGGGGGCGGTGGCTTTCTTT.

This clonotype was seen only a few times. V and J are TRBV11-2 and TRBJ2-3, with 11 bases fitting TRBD2. Germline CDR1 reads SGHAT; CDR2 reads FQNNGV. This CDR3 has 16 residues. The ends lost 5 bases at V and 5 bases at J; junction bases unmatched: 9. Written as DNA, the CDR3 is TGTGCCAGCAGCCCTTTAGCGGGGGGGCTAGTAGATACGCAGTATTTT. Translation gives CASSPLAGGLVDTQYF. The variable domain in full, completed from reference TRBV11-2 and TRBJ2-3, reads EAGVAQSPRYKIIEKRQSVAFWCNPISGHATLYWYQQILGQGPKLLIQFQNNGVVDDSQLPKDRFSAERLKGVDSTLKIQPAKLEDSAVYLCASSPLAGGLVDTQYFGPGTRLTVL.

This chain uses TRBV10-3 with TRBJ2-3; 8 nucleotides line up with TRBD1. In germline, CDR1 is ENHRY, CDR2 SYGVKD. This CDR3 spans 16 amino acids. V was clipped by 4 bases and J by 1 base; unmatched bases: 7. The CDR3 here is CAISGNQGARTDTQYF. The DNA for the CDR3 is TGTGCCATCAGTGGAAATCAGGGGGCGCGCACAGATACGCAGTATTTT.

DNA of the CDR3: TGCAGTGCGTGGGCAGGGATGCAGCCCCAGCATTTT. This encodes CSAWAGMQPQHF. The rearrangement joins TRBV20-1 to TRBJ1-5, with D maybe TRBD1 (5 bases). Germline lookup yields CDR1 DFQATT and CDR2 SNEGSKA (reference sequence). The V gene lost 6 bases and the J gene lost 7 bases, with 13 bases spanning the gap. The CDR3 runs 12 residues.